This TCR beta chain emerged from a study of blood T cell repertoires in COVID-19. Study overall: COVID-19 samples collected from the United States, Italy and Spain covered acute and convalescent phases.

Clones were read by immunoSEQ multiplex PCR, and TCRdb kept only the in-frame ones, dropping some. The sample has more than 40,000 clones, about 88% seen once; the top ten hold 3.1%. J was trimmed by 3 bases and V by 2 bases; bases with no gene match: 6. This CDR3 comprises 15 residues. Germline CDR1 reads SEHNR; CDR2 reads FQNEAQ (reference sequence). Resolution of symptoms, clearance, or two negative PCRs was present in recovered Cohort 3 donors. The sample taken for sequencing was PBMCs or T cells enriched from blood (not recorded which). The V gene is TRBV7-9, the J gene TRBJ2-7; TRBD2 matches at 8 bases. The receptor was isolated from a woman aged 50 to 60 who had recovered from COVID-19. The CDR3 DNA reads TGTGCCAGCAGCTTACAGCTAGCGGGTGTCTACGAGCAGTACTTC. This gives the protein CASSLQLAGVYEQYF.